The 14 T cell receptor beta chains given below trace back to one sample, sequenced in a study of cytomegalovirus exposure and HLA in healthy donors. The PCR used 60 Vbeta and 13 Jbeta primers. Using immunoSEQ multiplex PCR, the repertoire was profiled, and TCRdb retains in-frame clones only, with some absent. The table shows 120,000 or so clones, with more than 70% occurring only once. Input material: PBMCs. The source is a woman aged 45-65 years in good health and CMV-seropositive.

The chain has TRBV30 and TRBJ1-2; TRBD1 agrees at 10 bases. This CDR3 region has 15 residues. CDR1 GTSNPN and CDR2 SVGIG come from the germline V gene (reference sequence). V was clipped by 1 base and J by 2 bases; unmatched bases: 4. CDR3 residues: CAWSAGTGANYGYTF. The CDR3 coding sequence is TGTGCCTGGAGTGCCGGGACAGGGGCGAACTATGGCTACACCTTC.

J is TRBJ2-5 and V is TRBV25-1; 8 bases align to TRBD1. V shed 5 bases and J 3 bases; nucleotides not matched to a gene: 5. Germline V lookup: CDR1 MGHDK, CDR2 SYGVNS. CDR3 length equals 14 residues. CDR3 loop: CASSSRTGKETQYF. CDR3 in DNA: TGTGCCAGCAGTTCCCGGACAGGGAAAGAGACCCAGTACTTC. Supplemented by reference TRBV25-1 and TRBJ2-5, the full variable domain reads EADIYQTPRYLVIGTGKKITLECSQTMGHDKMYWYQQDPGMELHLIHYSYGVNSTEKGDLSSESTVSRIRTEHFPLTLESARPSHTSQYLCASSSRTGKETQYFGPGTRLLVL.

V is TRBV29-1 and J is TRBJ2-1, with 7 bases that match TRBD2. Unmatched junction bases numbered 9, after V lost 7 bases and J lost 0 bases. Germline V gene data show CDR1 as SQVTM and CDR2 as ANQGSEA. This CDR3 spans 15 amino acids. CDR3 residues: CSEMGGSSSYNEQFF. CDR3 DNA: TGCAGCGAGATGGGGGGGTCGAGCTCCTACAATGAGCAGTTCTTC.

The chain's CDR3 is CASSEMGQVSYGYTF. The CDR3 bases are TGTGCCAGCAGTGAAATGGGACAGGTCTCCTATGGCTACACCTTC. This chain joins TRBV2 and TRBJ1-2, with 8 bases lining up with TRBD1. V shed 2 bases, J shed 4 bases, and the junction held 6 bases outside the gene matches. Germline V gene sequence: CDR1 SNHLY, CDR2 FYNNEI. This CDR3 has 15 amino acids.

This clone was counted between two and nine times. The chain has TRBV5-1 and TRBJ2-7; 8 nucleotides agree with TRBD2. The CDR3 has 15 residues. J lost 5 bases, V lost 0 bases, and 7 bases had no gene match. Germline V gives CDR1 SGHRS, CDR2 YFSETQ. DNA for the CDR3: TGCGCCAGCAGCTTGGCCCCGGGAGGGGCTCACGAGCAGTACTTC. It encodes CASSLAPGGAHEQYF.

This chain uses TRBV7-2 with TRBJ1-5; 8 bases map to TRBD1. The CDR3 consists of 16 residues. Trimming removed 0 bases from V and 5 bases from J; junction bases left unmatched: 6. Germline lookup yields CDR1 SGHTA and CDR2 FQGNSA. CDR3 nucleotide sequence: TGTGCCAGCAGCTTAGCCACAGGGGGGAGTCATCAGCCCCAGCATTTT. The encoded protein is CASSLATGGSHQPQHF.

The V gene is TRBV5-6, the J gene TRBJ1-2; the D gene is possibly TRBD1 (6 bases). There are 15 residues in the CDR3. Germline CDR1 reads SGHDT; CDR2 reads YYEEEE. Trimming took 4 bases from V and 4 from J, leaving 17 bases between them. DNA for the CDR3: TGTGCCAGCAGCGTGCAACAGGGTGGCCCCTATGGCTACACCTTC. Its protein is CASSVQQGGPYGYTF.

V usage is TRBV5-1 and J usage is TRBJ1-2; 8 positions agree with TRBD1. The germline V gene has CDR1 SGHRS and CDR2 YFSETQ. The CDR3 consists of 15 residues. V shed 0 bases, J shed 4 bases, and the junction held 5 bases outside the gene matches. Here the CDR3 DNA reads TGCGCCAGCAGCTTGGGACAGGGGAGTAGCTATGGCTACACCTTC. This codes for CASSLGQGSSYGYTF.

This clone was recorded a few times. The chain couples TRBV6-5 to TRBJ2-7; 8 bases agree with TRBD1. With V trimmed by 6 bases and J by 2 bases, 6 bases remained unmatched. The germline gives CDR1 MNHEY, CDR2 SVGAGI. CDR3 size: 14 residues. As DNA, the CDR3 is TGTGCCAGCAGCCGACAGGGGTTCCCCTACGAGCAGTACTTC. Its protein is CASSRQGFPYEQYF.

V usage is TRBV18 and J usage is TRBJ1-1; 9 bases agree with TRBD1. CDR3 length equals 17 residues. With 0 bases clipped from V and 0 bases from J, the junction kept 5 bases outside the gene matches. Per germline, CDR1 KGHSH and CDR2 LQKENI. This CDR3 is CASSPPSGQGMNTEAFF. The CDR3 DNA sequence: TGTGCCAGCTCACCACCTTCGGGACAGGGCATGAACACTGAAGCTTTCTTT.

This clone was counted a single time. The CDR3 reads CAWSPGVTGELFF. CDR3 in DNA: TGTGCCTGGAGTCCAGGGGTTACCGGGGAGCTGTTTTTT. The chain links TRBV30 to TRBJ2-2, with a weak D call TRBD1 (6 bases). The CDR3 contains 13 residues. Trimming took 2 bases from V and 5 from J, leaving 9 bases between them. The V gene's germline CDR1 is GTSNPN and CDR2 SVGIG (reference sequence).

There are a few counts of this clone. The chain joins TRBV7-6 to TRBJ1-4; 8 nucleotides align to TRBD1. The CDR3 totals 15 residues. The V gene's germline CDR1 is SGHVS and CDR2 FNYEAQ. J lost 7 bases, V lost 3 bases, and 7 bases had no gene match. The CDR3 DNA reads as TGTGCCAGCAGCTTTATGACAGGGGTTAGTGAAAAACTGTTTTTT. Protein: CASSFMTGVSEKLFF.

The V and J genes are TRBV30 and TRBJ1-5; 8 bases agree with TRBD1. The CDR3 extends over 16 amino acids. The V and J ends lost 1 base and 0 bases, in that order; junction bases with no gene match: 5. From germline, CDR1 is GTSNPN and CDR2 SVGIG (reference sequence). The CDR3 spells CAWSGKTGVSNQPQHF. In DNA, the CDR3 is TGTGCCTGGAGTGGCAAGACAGGGGTTAGCAATCAGCCCCAGCATTTT.

V is TRBV6-5 and J is TRBJ2-2; 7 bases map to TRBD1. CDR3 length: 15 residues. Per the germline V gene, CDR1 is MNHEY and CDR2 is SVGAGI. The V and J ends lost 6 bases and 0 bases, in that order; junction bases with no gene match: 4. CDR3 bases: TGTGCCAGCAGCACCGGGACAGCGAACACCGGGGAGCTGTTTTTT. This sequence encodes CASSTGTANTGELFF.